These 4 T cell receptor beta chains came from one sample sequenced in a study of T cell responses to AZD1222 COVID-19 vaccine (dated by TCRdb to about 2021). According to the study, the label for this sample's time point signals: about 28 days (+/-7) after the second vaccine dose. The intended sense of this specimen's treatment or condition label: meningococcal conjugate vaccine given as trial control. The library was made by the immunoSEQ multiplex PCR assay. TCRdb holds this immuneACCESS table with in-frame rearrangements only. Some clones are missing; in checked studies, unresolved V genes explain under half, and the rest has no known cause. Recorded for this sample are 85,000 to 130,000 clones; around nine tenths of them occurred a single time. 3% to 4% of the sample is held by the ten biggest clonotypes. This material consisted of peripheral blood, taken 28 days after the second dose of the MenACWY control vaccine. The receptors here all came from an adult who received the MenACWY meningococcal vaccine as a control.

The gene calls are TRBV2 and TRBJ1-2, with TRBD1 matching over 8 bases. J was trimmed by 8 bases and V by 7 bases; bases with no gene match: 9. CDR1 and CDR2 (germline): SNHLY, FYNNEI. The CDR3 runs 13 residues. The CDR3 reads CASTETGARGYTF. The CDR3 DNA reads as TGTGCCAGCACCGAGACAGGGGCTCGGGGCTACACCTTC.

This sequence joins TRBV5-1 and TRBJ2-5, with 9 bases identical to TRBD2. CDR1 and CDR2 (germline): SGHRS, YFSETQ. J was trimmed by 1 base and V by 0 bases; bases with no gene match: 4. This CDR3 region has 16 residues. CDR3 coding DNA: TGCGCCAGCAGCTTGGACCAGCGGGGGGTCCAAGAGACCCAGTACTTC. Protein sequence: CASSLDQRGVQETQYF.

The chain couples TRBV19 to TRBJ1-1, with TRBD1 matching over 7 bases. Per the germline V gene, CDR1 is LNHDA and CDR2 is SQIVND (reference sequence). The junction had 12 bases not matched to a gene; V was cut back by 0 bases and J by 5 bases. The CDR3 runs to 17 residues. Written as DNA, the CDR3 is TGTGCCAGTAGTATAGATCCCCCTTTACAGGGGAGAACTGAAGCTTTCTTT. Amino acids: CASSIDPPLQGRTEAFF.

For the CDR3, the DNA is TGTGCCAGCGGGGCGGGGGATAAATATGGCTACACCTTC. Translation gives CASGAGDKYGYTF. The chain employs TRBV19 and TRBJ1-2; weak D call: TRBD1 (5 bases). Germline V gives CDR1 LNHDA, CDR2 SQIVND (reference sequence). The V end was cut by 9 bases, the J end by 5 bases, with 16 bases between. CDR3 length: 13 residues.